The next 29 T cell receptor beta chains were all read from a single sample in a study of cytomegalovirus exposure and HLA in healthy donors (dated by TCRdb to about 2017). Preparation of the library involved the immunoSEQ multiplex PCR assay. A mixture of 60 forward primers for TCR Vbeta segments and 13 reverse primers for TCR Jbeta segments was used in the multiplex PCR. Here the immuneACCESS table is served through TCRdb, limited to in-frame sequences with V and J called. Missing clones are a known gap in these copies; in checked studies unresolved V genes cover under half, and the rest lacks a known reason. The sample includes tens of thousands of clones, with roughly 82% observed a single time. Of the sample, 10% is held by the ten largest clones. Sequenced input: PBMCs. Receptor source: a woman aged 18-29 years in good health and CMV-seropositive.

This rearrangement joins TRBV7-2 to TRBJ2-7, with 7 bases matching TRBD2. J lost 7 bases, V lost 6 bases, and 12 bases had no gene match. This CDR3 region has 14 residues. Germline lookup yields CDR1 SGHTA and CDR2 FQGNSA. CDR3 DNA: TGTGCCAGCAGTACCCGGGACTACTCCCTGGAGCAGTACTTC. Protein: CASSTRDYSLEQYF.

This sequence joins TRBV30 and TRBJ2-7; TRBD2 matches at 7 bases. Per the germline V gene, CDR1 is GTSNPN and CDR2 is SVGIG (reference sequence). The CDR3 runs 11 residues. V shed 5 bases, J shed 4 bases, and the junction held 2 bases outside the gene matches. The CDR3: CAWGGDYEQYF. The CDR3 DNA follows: TGTGCCTGGGGGGGGGATTACGAGCAGTACTTC.

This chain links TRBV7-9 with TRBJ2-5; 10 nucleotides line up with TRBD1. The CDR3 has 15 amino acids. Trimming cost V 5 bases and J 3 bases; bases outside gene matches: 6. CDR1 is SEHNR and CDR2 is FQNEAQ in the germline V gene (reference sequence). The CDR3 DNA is TGTGCCAGCAGCACCCGGGACAGGGGTAAAGAGACCCAGTACTTC. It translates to CASSTRDRGKETQYF.

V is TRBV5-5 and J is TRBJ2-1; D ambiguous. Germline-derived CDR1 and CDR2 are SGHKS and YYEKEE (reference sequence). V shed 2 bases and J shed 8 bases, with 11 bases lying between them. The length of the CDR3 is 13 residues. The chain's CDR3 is CASSFSFRDEQFF. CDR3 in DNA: TGTGCCAGCAGCTTCTCGTTCCGAGATGAGCAGTTCTTC.

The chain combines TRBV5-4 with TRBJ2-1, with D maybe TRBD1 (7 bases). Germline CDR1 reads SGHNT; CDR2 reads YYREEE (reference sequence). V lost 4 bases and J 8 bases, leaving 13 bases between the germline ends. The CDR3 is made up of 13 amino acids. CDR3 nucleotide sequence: TGTGCCAGCAGCGGACTAAGGGGGCATGAGCAGTTCTTC. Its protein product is CASSGLRGHEQFF.

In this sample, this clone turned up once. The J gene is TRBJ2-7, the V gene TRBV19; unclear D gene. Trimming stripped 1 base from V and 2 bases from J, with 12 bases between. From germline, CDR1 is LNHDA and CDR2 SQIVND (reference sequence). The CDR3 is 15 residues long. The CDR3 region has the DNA TGTGCCAGTAGTATAGGGCCTAGTCGGGCCTACGAGCAGTACTTC. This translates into CASSIGPSRAYEQYF.

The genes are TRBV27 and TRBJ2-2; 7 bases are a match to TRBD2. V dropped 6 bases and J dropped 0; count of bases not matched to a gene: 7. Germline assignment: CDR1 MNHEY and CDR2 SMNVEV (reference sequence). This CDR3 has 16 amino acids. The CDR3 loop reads CASRPGGLSNTGELFF. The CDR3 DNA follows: TGTGCCAGCAGGCCGGGGGGACTTTCGAACACCGGGGAGCTGTTTTTT.

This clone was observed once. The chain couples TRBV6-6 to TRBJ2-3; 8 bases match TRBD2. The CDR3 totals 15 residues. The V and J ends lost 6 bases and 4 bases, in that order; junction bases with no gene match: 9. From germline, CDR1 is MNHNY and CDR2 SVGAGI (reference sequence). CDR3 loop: CASSLERETADTQYF. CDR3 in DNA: TGTGCCAGCAGCCTAGAGCGGGAGACAGCAGATACGCAGTATTTT.

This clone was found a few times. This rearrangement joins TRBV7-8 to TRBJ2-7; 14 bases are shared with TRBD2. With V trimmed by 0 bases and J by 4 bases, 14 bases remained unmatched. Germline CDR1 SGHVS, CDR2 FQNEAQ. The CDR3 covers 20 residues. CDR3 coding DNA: TGTGCCAGCAGCTTAGCGTCGGGCTCATCCAGGACTAGCGGGGGGTACGAGCAGTACTTC. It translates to CASSLASGSSRTSGGYEQYF.

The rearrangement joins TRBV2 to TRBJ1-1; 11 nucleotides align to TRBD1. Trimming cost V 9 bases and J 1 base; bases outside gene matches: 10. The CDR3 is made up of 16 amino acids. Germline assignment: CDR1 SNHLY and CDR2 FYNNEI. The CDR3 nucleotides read TGTGCCAGGACCGGACAGGGGGCGTCTCGGAACACTGAAGCTTTCTTT. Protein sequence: CARTGQGASRNTEAFF.

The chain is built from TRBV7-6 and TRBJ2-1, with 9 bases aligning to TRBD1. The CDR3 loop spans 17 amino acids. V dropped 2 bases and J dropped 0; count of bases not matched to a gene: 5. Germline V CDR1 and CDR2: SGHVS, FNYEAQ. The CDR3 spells CASSLFGTGSSYNEQFF. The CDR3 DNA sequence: TGTGCCAGCAGCTTATTTGGGACAGGGAGCTCCTACAATGAGCAGTTCTTC. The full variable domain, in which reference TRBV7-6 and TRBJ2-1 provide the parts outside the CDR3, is GAGVSQSPRYKVTKRGQDVALRCDPISGHVSLYWYRQALGQGPEFLTYFNYEAQQDKSGLPNDRFSAERPEGSISTLTIQRTEQRDSAMYRCASSLFGTGSSYNEQFFGPGTRLTVL.

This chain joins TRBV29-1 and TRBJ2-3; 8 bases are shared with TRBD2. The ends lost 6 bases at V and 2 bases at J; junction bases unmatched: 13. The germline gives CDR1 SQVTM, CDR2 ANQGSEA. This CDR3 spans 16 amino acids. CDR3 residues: CSVGGVGLGLTDTQYF. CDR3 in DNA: TGCAGCGTCGGGGGGGTAGGACTAGGCCTCACAGATACGCAGTATTTT.

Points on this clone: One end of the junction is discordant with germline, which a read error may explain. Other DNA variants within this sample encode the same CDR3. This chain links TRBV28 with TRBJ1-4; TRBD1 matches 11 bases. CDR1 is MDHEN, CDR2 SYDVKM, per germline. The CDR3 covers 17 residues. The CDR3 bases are TGTGCCAGCAGTCCCAGGGACAGGGGGGCAACCAATGAAAAACTGTTTTTT. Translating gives CASSPRDRGATNEKLFF.

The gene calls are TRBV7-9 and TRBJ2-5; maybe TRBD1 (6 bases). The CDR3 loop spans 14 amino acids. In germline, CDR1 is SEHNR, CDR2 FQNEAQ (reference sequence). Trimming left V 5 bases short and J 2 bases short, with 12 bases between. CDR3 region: CASSTQGRQETQYF. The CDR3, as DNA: TGTGCCAGCAGCACTCAGGGGCGGCAAGAGACCCAGTACTTC.

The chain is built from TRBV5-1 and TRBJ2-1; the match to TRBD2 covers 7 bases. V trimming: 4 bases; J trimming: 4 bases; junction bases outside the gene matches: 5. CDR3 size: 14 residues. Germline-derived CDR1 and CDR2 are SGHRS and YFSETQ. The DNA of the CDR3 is TGCGCCAGCAGCCGGACTAGTAATTACAATGAGCAGTTCTTC. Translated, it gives CASSRTSNYNEQFF.

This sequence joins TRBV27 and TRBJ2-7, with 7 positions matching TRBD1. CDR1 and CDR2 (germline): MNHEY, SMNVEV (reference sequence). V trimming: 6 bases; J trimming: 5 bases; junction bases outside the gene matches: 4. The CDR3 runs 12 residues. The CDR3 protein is CASRGQVDEQYF. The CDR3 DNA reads TGTGCCAGCAGAGGACAGGTGGACGAGCAGTACTTC.

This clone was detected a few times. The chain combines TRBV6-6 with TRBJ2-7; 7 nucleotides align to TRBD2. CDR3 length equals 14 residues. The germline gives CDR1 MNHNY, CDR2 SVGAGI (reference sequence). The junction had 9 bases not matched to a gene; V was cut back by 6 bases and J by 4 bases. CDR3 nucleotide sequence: TGTGCCAGCAGGCTAGCGGCCCAAGGATACGAGCAGTACTTC. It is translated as CASRLAAQGYEQYF.

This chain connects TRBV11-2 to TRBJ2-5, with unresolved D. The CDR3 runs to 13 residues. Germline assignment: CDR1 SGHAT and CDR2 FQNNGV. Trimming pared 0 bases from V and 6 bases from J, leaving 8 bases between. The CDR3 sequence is CASSLEPLKTQYF. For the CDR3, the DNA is TGTGCCAGCAGCTTAGAGCCGCTAAAGACCCAGTACTTC.

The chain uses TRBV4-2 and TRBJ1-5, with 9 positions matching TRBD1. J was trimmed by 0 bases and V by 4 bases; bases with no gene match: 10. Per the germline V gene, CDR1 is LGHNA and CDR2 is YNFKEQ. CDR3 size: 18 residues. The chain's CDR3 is CASSPGTGTPHSNQPQHF. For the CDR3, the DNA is TGTGCCAGCAGCCCGGGGACAGGGACTCCACATAGCAATCAGCCCCAGCATTTT.

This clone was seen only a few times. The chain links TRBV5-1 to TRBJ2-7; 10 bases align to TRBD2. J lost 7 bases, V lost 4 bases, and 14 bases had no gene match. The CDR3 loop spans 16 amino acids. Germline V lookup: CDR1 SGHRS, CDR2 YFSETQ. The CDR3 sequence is CASSQDPAGGAPEQYF. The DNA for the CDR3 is TGCGCCAGCAGCCAAGATCCAGCGGGGGGGGCCCCTGAGCAGTACTTC.

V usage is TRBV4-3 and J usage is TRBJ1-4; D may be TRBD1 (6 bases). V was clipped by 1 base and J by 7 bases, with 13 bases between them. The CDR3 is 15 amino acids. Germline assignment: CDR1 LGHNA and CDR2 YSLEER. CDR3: CASSQGGRSGEKLFF. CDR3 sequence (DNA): TGCGCCAGCAGCCAAGGGGGGCGGTCTGGTGAAAAACTGTTTTTT.

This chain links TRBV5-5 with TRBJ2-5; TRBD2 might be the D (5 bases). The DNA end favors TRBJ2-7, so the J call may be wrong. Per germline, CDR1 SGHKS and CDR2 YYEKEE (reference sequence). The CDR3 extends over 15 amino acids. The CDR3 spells CASSVTAADFYEQYF. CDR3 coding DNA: TGTGCCAGCAGCGTGACTGCGGCGGACTTCTACGAGCAGTACTTC.

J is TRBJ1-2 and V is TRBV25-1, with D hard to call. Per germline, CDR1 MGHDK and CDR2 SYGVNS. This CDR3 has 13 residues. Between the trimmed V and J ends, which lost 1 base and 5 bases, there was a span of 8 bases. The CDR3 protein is CASSEFPRYGYTF. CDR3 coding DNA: TGTGCCAGCAGTGAATTCCCGCGATATGGCTACACCTTC.

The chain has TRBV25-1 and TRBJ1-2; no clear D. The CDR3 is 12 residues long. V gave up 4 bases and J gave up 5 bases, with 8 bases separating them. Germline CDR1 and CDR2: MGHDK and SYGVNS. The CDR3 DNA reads TGTGCCAGCAGTGGGAGCTTTTATGGCTACACCTTC. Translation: CASSGSFYGYTF.

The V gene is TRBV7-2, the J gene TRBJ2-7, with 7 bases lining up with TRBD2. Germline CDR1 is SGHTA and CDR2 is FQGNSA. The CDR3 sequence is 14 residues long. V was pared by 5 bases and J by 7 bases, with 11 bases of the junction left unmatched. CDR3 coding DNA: TGTGCCAGCAGCCTCGGGGGGACCCGTGGGGAGCAGTACTTC. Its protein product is CASSLGGTRGEQYF.

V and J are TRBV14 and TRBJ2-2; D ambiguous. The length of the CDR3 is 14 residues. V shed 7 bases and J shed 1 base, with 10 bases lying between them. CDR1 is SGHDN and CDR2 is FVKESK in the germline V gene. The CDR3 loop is CASIGAGNTGELFF. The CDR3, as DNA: TGTGCCAGCATAGGAGCCGGGAACACCGGGGAGCTGTTTTTT.

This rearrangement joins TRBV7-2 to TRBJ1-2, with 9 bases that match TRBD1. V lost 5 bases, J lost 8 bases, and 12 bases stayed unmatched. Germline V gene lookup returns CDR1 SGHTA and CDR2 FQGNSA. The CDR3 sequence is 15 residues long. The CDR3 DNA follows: TGTGCCAGCAGCCAGCCCGGACAGGGGTACGGAGGCTACACCTTC. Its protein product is CASSQPGQGYGGYTF.

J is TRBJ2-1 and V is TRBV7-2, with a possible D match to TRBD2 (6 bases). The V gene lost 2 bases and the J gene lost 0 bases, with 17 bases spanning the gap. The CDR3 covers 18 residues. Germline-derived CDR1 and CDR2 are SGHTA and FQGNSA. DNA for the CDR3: TGTGCCAGCAGCTTATCCCCGCTGGGGACTCGCTCCTACAATGAGCAGTTCTTC. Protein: CASSLSPLGTRSYNEQFF.

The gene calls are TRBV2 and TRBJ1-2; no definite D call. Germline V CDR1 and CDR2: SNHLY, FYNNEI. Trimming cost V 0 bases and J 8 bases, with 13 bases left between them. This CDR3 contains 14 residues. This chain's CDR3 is CASSEAGRFGGYTF. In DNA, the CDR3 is TGTGCCAGCAGTGAAGCAGGGAGGTTTGGAGGCTACACCTTC. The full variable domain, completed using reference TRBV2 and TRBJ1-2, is EPEVTQTPSHQVTQMGQEVILRCVPISNHLYFYWYRQILGQKVEFLVSFYNNEISEKSEIFDDQFSVERPDGSNFTLKIRSTKLEDSAMYFCASSEAGRFGGYTFGSGTRLTVV.